Below, one T cell receptor beta chain is given with its context. Antigen unknown. Amplification yielded TCR beta CDR3 regions, with RNA transcripts as the source. A first-round RT-PCR of the TCR CDR3 used the HTBI primer set. One entry per CDR3 protein results from TCRdb running MiXCR on the multiplex PCR reads. The table includes hundreds of thousands of distinct CDR3 sequences, roughly 40% detected once. The sample is drawn from a study of T cells in Graves' hyperthyroidism and ophthalmopathy. Regarding the study as a whole: Blood also carried most thyroid clonotypes expanded above 0.001.

The CDR3 runs 15 residues. The V segment lost 4 bases and the J segment 5 bases; nucleotides outside the gene matches: 6. Germline CDR1 is SGHKS and CDR2 is YYEKEE (reference sequence). The chain is built from TRBV5-5 and TRBJ2-5, with 12 bases identical to TRBD2. This TCR was recovered from a man aged 18 to 29 with Graves' hyperthyroidism. Sequencing was performed on blood. The CDR3 nucleotides are TGTGCCAGCAGCCACGGACTAGCGGGACGGGAGACCCAGTACTTC. It specifies CASSHGLAGRETQYF.